One sample yielded the 22 T cell receptor beta chains listed below, sequenced in a study of T cells after yellow fever vaccination. TCRdb ran MiXCR on the 5' RACE reads and lists one entry per CDR3 protein. There are some 320,000 distinct CDR3 sequences in the sample; over 3.5% occur only once, and roughly a fifth lies in the top ten. This specimen was PBMCs, taken 15 days after the yellow fever booster vaccination. Every receptor here comes from a man in his late teens or twenties who received the YFV17D yellow fever vaccine.

This clonotype was picked up many times. The chain carries TRBV7-2 and TRBJ2-5, with 7 bases identical to TRBD1. Losses at the gene ends were 5 bases for V and 4 bases for J; bases not matched to a gene: 7. Germline lookup yields CDR1 SGHTA and CDR2 FQGNSA. This CDR3 spans 14 amino acids. Here the CDR3 reads CASSPGQVRETQYF. In nucleotides, the CDR3 is TGTGCCAGCAGCCCTGGACAGGTTAGAGAGACCCAGTACTTC.

This clonotype was seen at least ten times. The chain joins TRBV7-2 to TRBJ2-1; a weak D match, TRBD2 (6 bases). The V gene lost 5 bases and the J gene lost 13 bases, with 18 bases spanning the gap. The CDR3 extends over 13 amino acids. Looked up from germline, CDR1 is SGHTA and CDR2 is FQGNSA. As DNA, the CDR3 is TGTGCCAGCAGCCCCCTCCATAGCGGCAGCCAGTTCTTC. Its translation is CASSPLHSGSQFF.

The table lists this clonotype with many counts. The chain combines TRBV7-2 with TRBJ2-7; D may match TRBD1 or TRBD2 (7 bases each). The length of the CDR3 is 14 residues. Germline assignment: CDR1 SGHTA and CDR2 FQGNSA. The V gene lost 4 bases and the J gene lost 3 bases, with 13 bases spanning the gap. CDR3 loop: CASSSQGGGYEQYF. DNA for the CDR3: TGTGCCAGCAGCTCTCAGGGGGGGGGCTACGAGCAGTACTTC.

The table lists this clonotype with many counts. The chain combines TRBV6-1 with TRBJ1-1, with 8 bases that match TRBD1. With 5 bases clipped from V and 10 bases from J, the junction kept 3 bases outside the gene matches. The CDR3 sequence is 11 residues long. Germline V gene data show CDR1 as MNHNS and CDR2 as SASEGT. This chain's CDR3 is CASSYRGTAFF. The CDR3, as DNA: TGTGCCAGCAGTTACAGGGGGACAGCTTTCTTT.

This clonotype has more than one count but fewer than ten. The rearrangement links TRBV9 to TRBJ2-4; TRBD2 matches 8 bases. Germline lookup yields CDR1 SGDLS and CDR2 YYNGEE. V lost 4 bases to trimming and J lost 8 bases; unmatched junction nucleotides: 5. The CDR3 length is 13 residues. CDR3 sequence (DNA): TGTGCCAGCAGCTCCGGGGGGGCAGACATTCAGTACTTC. It is translated as CASSSGGADIQYF. The whole variable domain, filled in from reference TRBV9 and TRBJ2-4, reads DSGVTQTPKHLITATGQRVTLRCSPRSGDLSVYWYQQSLDQGLQFLIQYYNGEERAKGNILERFSAQQFPDLHSELNLSSLELGDSALYFCASSSGGADIQYFGAGTRLSVL.

This clonotype was seen ten or more times. The chain employs TRBV18 and TRBJ2-7; possible D gene TRBD1, 6 bases. The CDR3 runs 13 residues. Germline CDR1 KGHSH, CDR2 LQKENI. V lost 3 bases and J 3 bases, leaving 9 bases between the germline ends. The CDR3 coding sequence is TGTGCCAGCTCACCGCGGACAGACTACGAGCAGTACTTC. Its translation: CASSPRTDYEQYF.

This clonotype was seen at least ten times. The chain employs TRBV6-5 and TRBJ2-5, with D unresolved. The V gene lost 8 bases and the J gene lost 2 bases, with 12 bases spanning the gap. Germline values: CDR1 MNHEY, CDR2 SVGAGI. There are 13 residues in the CDR3. CDR3 sequence (DNA): TGTGCCAGCGGGCTTGCGGCGCAAGAGACCCAGTACTTC. Translation gives CASGLAAQETQYF.

This clonotype has ten or more counts. The V and J genes are TRBV27 and TRBJ1-6; D is unclear. The CDR3 spans 13 residues. Trimming removed 1 base at V and 14 bases at J, with 12 bases between. Germline CDR1 MNHEY, CDR2 SMNVEV (reference sequence). CDR3 protein: CASSLLGFPSLHF. In nucleotides, the CDR3 is TGTGCCAGCAGTTTATTGGGGTTTCCATCCCTCCACTTT.

The chain is built from TRBV15 and TRBJ1-5; D may be TRBD1 (6 bases). Germline V gene sequence: CDR1 LNHNV, CDR2 YYDKDF (reference sequence). This CDR3 contains 14 residues. V lost 3 bases to trimming and J lost 5 bases, with 11 bases between them. CDR3 loop: CATSSLDSYQPQHF. Here the CDR3 DNA reads TGTGCCACCAGCAGTTTGGACAGTTATCAGCCCCAGCATTTT.

The table lists this clonotype with a few counts. The V call is TRBV5-1, the J call TRBJ2-5; weak D call: TRBD2 (5 bases). This CDR3 contains 14 residues. V lost 6 bases to trimming and J lost 3 bases, with 15 bases between them. From germline, CDR1 is SGHRS and CDR2 YFSETQ. The CDR3, as DNA: TGCGCCAGCAAATCTATCGGACTGGAAGAGACCCAGTACTTC. Residues: CASKSIGLEETQYF.

The chain joins TRBV19 to TRBJ1-6; TRBD1 aligns across 9 bases. Germline loops: CDR1 LNHDA, CDR2 SQIVND (reference sequence). V dropped 5 bases and J dropped 7; count of bases not matched to a gene: 18. The CDR3 is 19 residues long. Here the CDR3 reads CASSLTGTGFVSGNSPLHF. The CDR3 region has the DNA TGTGCCAGTAGTCTTACCGGGACAGGGTTTGTTAGTGGAAATTCACCCCTCCACTTT.

In this sample, this clonotype turned up many times. V and J are TRBV7-3 and TRBJ2-7; 11 nucleotides line up with TRBD2. The CDR3 covers 17 residues. Unmatched junction bases numbered 8, after V lost 4 bases and J lost 0 bases. Germline V gene data show CDR1 as SGHTA and CDR2 as FQGTGA. The CDR3 nucleotides are TGTGCCAGCAGCTCCCGACTAGCGGGGCGAAGCTCCTACGAGCAGTACTTC. As protein: CASSSRLAGRSSYEQYF.

This clonotype was counted many times. The V call is TRBV20-1, the J call TRBJ1-5; TRBD1 might be the D (5 bases). The germline CDR1 and CDR2 sequences are DFQATT and SNEGSKA (reference sequence). The CDR3 length is 14 residues. Trimming took 4 bases from V and 2 from J, leaving 12 bases between them. Here the CDR3 reads CSAIRGGGNQPQHF. The CDR3 nucleotides are TGCAGTGCTATTCGGGGCGGCGGCAATCAGCCCCAGCATTTT.

This clonotype has a handful of counts. V usage is TRBV7-8 and J usage is TRBJ1-6; D gene uncertain. V was pared by 4 bases and J by 6 bases, with 19 bases between. Germline CDR1 and CDR2: SGHVS and FQNEAQ. This CDR3 comprises 17 residues. The CDR3 spells CASSSSSWGIINSPLHF. In DNA form, the CDR3 reads TGTGCCAGCAGCTCATCCAGCTGGGGTATTATTAATTCACCCCTCCACTTT.

The genes are TRBV7-9 and TRBJ2-1; 7 bases agree with TRBD1. The germline gives CDR1 SEHNR, CDR2 FQNEAQ (reference sequence). The CDR3 is 12 amino acids. Germline trimming cut 3 bases from V and 8 bases from J; bases unmatched to any gene: 1. The CDR3 loop reads CASSFGTDEQFF. The CDR3 DNA sequence: TGTGCCAGCAGCTTTGGGACAGATGAGCAGTTCTTC.

Ten or more counts support this clonotype. V gene TRBV20-1 combines with J gene TRBJ2-5, with TRBD2 identical over 9 bases. The CDR3 loop spans 15 amino acids. V lost 3 bases, J lost 4 bases, and 9 bases stayed unmatched. Germline V gene lookup returns CDR1 DFQATT and CDR2 SNEGSKA (reference sequence). CDR3 in amino acids: CSASDFSRGGETQYF. In DNA, the CDR3 is TGCAGTGCTAGCGATTTTTCGCGGGGGGGAGAGACCCAGTACTTC.

At least ten counts were recorded for this clonotype. The DNA for the CDR3 is TGTGCCAGCAGTTACGCGGGTGGGACAGGGGCTTTCTATGGCTACACCTTC. Protein product: CASSYAGGTGAFYGYTF. V and J are TRBV6-6 and TRBJ1-2; 10 nucleotides line up with TRBD1. J was trimmed by 4 bases and V by 2 bases; bases with no gene match: 10. The CDR3 is made up of 17 amino acids. CDR1 is MNHNY and CDR2 is SVGAGI in the germline V gene (reference sequence).

This clonotype appeared many times. The rearrangement links TRBV5-1 to TRBJ2-7, with D perhaps TRBD1 (6 bases). The germline gives CDR1 SGHRS, CDR2 YFSETQ. CDR3 size: 18 residues. V was cut by 4 bases and J by 0 bases, with 23 bases left in between. CDR3: CASSPASSSGTNSYEQYF. Written as DNA, the CDR3 is TGCGCCAGCAGCCCAGCGTCGTCGTCAGGGACAAACTCCTACGAGCAGTACTTC. The full variable domain, completed using reference TRBV5-1 and TRBJ2-7, is KAGVTQTPRYLIKTRGQQVTLSCSPISGHRSVSWYQQTPGQGLQFLFEYFSETQRNKGNFPGRFSGRQFSNSRSEMNVSTLELGDSALYLCASSPASSSGTNSYEQYFGPGTRLTVT.

This clonotype has a handful of counts. The chain couples TRBV18 to TRBJ2-7; TRBD1 matches 8 bases. The germline gives CDR1 KGHSH, CDR2 LQKENI. The V segment lost 0 bases and the J segment 6 bases; nucleotides outside the gene matches: 7. There are 15 residues in the CDR3. The chain's CDR3 is CASSPPNRGLGEQYF. CDR3 nucleotides: TGTGCCAGCTCACCACCAAACAGGGGGTTGGGCGAGCAGTACTTC.

V usage is TRBV12-3 or TRBV12-4 and J usage is TRBJ1-6; D perhaps matches TRBD1 (5 bases). The CDR3 extends over 14 amino acids. Trimming took off 4 bases at V and 6 bases at J, with 10 bases between the two ends. The CDR3 reads CASSSAGGNSPLHF. The CDR3 coding sequence is TGTGCCAGCAGTTCGGCGGGGGGTAATTCACCCCTCCACTTT.

There are a few counts of this clonotype. The junction departs from the called germline gene at one end, perhaps through a read error. The rearrangement links TRBV7-7 to TRBJ2-5; no reliable D call. The germline gives CDR1 SSHAT, CDR2 FNYEAQ (reference sequence). The CDR3 loop spans 13 amino acids. CDR3 in DNA: TGTGCTAGCAGCTCCACCCGCCAGGAGACCCAGTACTTC. Translation gives CASSSTRQETQYF.

This clonotype came up many times. The rearrangement links TRBV7-6 to TRBJ1-1, with 7 bases identical to TRBD1. The V and J ends lost 5 bases and 4 bases, in that order; junction bases with no gene match: 13. This CDR3 region has 16 residues. The germline V gene has CDR1 SGHVS and CDR2 FNYEAQ. The CDR3 spells CASSPRQGRSVTEAFF. The CDR3 nucleotides read TGTGCCAGCAGCCCTAGACAGGGTAGGAGTGTCACTGAAGCTTTCTTT.